What follows is one T cell receptor beta chain and its context. The data derive from a study of T cell changes during pregnancy in multiple sclerosis. TCRdb keeps only in-frame clones here, not all; method: immunoSEQ multiplex PCR. The sample has approximately 40,000 clones, about 91% seen once; the top ten hold under 0.9%. The germline CDR1 and CDR2 sequences are SGHRS and YFSETQ. V lost 6 bases, J lost 2 bases, and 4 bases stayed unmatched. CDR3 length: 14 amino acids. The chain carries TRBV5-1 and TRBJ1-1; TRBD1 agrees at 10 bases. The receptor comes from a female donor with multiple sclerosis, enrolled in a pregnancy study. Sample: CD4+ T cells from peripheral blood mononuclear cells, taken in the third trimester of pregnancy. The CDR3: CASKGTGANTEAFF. The CDR3 DNA sequence: TGCGCCAGCAAAGGGACAGGGGCTAACACTGAAGCTTTCTTT.